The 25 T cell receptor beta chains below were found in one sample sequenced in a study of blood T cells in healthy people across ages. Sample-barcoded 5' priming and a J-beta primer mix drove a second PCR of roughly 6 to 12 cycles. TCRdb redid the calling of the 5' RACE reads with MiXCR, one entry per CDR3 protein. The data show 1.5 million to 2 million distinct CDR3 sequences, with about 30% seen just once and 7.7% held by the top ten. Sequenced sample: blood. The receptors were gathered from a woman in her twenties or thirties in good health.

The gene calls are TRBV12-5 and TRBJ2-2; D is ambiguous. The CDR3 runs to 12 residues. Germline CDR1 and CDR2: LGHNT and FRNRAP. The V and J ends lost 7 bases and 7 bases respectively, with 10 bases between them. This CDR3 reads CASVATHGELFF. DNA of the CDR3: TGTGCTAGTGTAGCCACCCACGGGGAGCTGTTTTTT. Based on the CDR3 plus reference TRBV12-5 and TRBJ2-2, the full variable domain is DARVTQTPRHKVTEMGQEVTMRCQPILGHNTVFWYRQTMMQGLELLAYFRNRAPLDDSGMPKDRFSAEMPDATLATLKIQPSEPRDSAVYFCASVATHGELFFGEGSRLTVL.

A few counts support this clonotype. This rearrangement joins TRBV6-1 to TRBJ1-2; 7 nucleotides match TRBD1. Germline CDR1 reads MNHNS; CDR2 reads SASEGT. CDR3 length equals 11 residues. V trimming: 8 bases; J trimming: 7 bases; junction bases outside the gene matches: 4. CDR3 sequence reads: CASVDRAGYTF. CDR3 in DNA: TGTGCCAGCGTCGACAGGGCTGGCTACACCTTC.

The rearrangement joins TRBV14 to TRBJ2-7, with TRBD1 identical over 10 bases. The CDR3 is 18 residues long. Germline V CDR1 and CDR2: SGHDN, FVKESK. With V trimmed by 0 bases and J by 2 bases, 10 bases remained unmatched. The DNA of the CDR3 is TGTGCCAGCAGCCAAGAGGGACAGGGGCTCCTCGTTCCCTACGAGCAGTACTTC. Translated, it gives CASSQEGQGLLVPYEQYF. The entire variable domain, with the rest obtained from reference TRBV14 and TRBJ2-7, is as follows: EAGVTQFPSHSVIEKGQTVTLRCDPISGHDNLYWYRRVMGKEIKFLLHFVKESKQDESGMPNNRFLAERTGGTYSTLKVQPAELEDSGVYFCASSQEGQGLLVPYEQYFGPGTRLTVT.

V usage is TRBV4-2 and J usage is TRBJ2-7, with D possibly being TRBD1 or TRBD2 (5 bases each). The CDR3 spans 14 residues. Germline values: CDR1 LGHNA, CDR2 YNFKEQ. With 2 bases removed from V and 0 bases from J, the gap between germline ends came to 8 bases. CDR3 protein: CASSQRDVSYEQYF. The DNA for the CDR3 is TGTGCCAGCAGCCAAAGGGACGTCTCCTACGAGCAGTACTTC.

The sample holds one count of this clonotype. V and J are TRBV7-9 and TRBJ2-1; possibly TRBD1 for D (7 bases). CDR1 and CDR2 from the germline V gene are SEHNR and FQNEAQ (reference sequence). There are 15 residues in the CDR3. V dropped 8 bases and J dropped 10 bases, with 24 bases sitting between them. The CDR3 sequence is CASGKGAGWAAEQFF. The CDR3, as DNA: TGTGCCAGCGGAAAGGGGGCGGGATGGGCGGCCGAGCAGTTCTTC.

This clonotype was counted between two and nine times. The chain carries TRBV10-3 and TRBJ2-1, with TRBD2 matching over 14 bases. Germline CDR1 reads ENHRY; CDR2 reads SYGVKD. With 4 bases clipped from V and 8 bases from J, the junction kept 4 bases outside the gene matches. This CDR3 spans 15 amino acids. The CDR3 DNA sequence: TGTGCCATCAGTGGGGGACTAGCGGGAGCGGATGAGCAGTTCTTC. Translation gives CAISGGLAGADEQFF.

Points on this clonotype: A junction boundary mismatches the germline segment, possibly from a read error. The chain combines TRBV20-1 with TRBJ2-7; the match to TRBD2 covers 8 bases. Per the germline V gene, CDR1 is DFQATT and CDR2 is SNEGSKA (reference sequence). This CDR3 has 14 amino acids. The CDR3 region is CSARDSGLDYEQYF. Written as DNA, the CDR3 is TGCAGTGCCAGAGATTCGGGACTAGACTACGAGCAGTACTTC.

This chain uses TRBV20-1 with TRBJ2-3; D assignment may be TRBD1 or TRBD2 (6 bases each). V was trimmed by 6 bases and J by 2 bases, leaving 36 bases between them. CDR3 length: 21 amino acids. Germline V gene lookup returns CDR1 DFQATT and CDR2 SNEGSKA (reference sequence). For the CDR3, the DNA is TGCAGTGCCCGGCCCCCCTCGGGGGACATTCTCGAATGGGAGGTCACAGATACGCAGTATTTT. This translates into CSARPPSGDILEWEVTDTQYF.

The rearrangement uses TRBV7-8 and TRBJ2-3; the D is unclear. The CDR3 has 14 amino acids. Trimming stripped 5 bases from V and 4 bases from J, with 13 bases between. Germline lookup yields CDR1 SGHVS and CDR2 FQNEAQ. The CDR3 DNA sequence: TGTGCCAGCAGCCCCCCTGGTCGCGCAGATACGCAGTATTTT. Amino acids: CASSPPGRADTQYF.

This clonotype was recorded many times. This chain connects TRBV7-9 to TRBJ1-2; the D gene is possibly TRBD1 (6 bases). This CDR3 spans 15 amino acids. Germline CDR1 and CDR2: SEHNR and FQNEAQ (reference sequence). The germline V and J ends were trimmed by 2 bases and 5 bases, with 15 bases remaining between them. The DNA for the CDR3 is TGTGCCAGCAGCTTAAGATTTGACAGGACGTATGGCTACACCTTC. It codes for CASSLRFDRTYGYTF.

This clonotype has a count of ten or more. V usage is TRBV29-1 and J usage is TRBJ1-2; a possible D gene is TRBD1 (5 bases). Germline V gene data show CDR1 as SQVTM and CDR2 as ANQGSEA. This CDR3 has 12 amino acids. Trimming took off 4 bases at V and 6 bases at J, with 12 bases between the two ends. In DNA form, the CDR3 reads TGCAGCGTTGCAGGAGGGGATAATGGCTACACCTTC. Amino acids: CSVAGGDNGYTF. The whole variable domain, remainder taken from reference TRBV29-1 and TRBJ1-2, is SAVISQKPSRDICQRGTSLTIQCQVDSQVTMMFWYRQQPGQSLTLIATANQGSEATYESGFVIDKFPISRPNLTFSTLTVSNMSPEDSSIYLCSVAGGDNGYTFGSGTRLTVV.

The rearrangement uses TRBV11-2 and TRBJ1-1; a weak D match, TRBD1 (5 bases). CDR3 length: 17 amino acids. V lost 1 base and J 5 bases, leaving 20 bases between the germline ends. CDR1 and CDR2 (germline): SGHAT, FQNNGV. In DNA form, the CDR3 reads TGTGCCAGCAGCTTAGTTCCAGGGAAGAGGGGACGAACTGAAGCTTTCTTT. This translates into CASSLVPGKRGRTEAFF.

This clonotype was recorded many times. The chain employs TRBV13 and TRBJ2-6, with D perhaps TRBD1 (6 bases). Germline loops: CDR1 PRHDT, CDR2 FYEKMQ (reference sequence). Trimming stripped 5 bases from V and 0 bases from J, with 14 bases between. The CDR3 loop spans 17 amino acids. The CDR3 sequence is CASSRPDRSSGANVLTF. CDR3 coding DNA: TGTGCCAGCAGCCGCCCCGACAGGAGCTCTGGGGCCAACGTCCTGACTTTC.

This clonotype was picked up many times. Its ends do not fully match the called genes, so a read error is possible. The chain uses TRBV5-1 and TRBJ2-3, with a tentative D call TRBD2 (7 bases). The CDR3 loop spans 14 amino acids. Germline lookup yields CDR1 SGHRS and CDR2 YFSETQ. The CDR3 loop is CASSLGGVTDTQYF. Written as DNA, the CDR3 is TGTGCCAGCAGCTTAGGGGGGGTCACAGATACGCAGTATTTT.

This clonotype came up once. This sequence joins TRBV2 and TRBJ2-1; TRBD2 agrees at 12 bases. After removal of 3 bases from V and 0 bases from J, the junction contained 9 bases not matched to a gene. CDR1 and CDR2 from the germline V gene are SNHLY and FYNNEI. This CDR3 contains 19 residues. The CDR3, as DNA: TGTGCCAGCAGTGATACTAGCGGGGGGCCCTCGAGCTCCTACAATGAGCAGTTCTTC. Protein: CASSDTSGGPSSSYNEQFF.

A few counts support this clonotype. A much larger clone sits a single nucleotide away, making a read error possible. The CDR3 nucleotides read TGCAGGGCTAGACGGCAGAACGAGCAGTACTTC. Translating gives CRARRQNEQYF. This chain links TRBV20-1 with TRBJ2-7; unclear D gene. CDR3 size: 11 residues. The germline CDR1 and CDR2 sequences are DFQATT and SNEGSKA (reference sequence).

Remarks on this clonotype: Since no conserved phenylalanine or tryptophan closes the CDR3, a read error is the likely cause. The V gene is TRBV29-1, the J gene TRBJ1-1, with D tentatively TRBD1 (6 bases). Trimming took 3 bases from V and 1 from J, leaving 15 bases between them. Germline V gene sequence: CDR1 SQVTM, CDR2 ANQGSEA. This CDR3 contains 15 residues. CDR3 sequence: CSVDGGRLGNTEAFC. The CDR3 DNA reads TGCAGCGTTGACGGGGGCCGGTTGGGGAACACTGAAGCTTTCTGT.

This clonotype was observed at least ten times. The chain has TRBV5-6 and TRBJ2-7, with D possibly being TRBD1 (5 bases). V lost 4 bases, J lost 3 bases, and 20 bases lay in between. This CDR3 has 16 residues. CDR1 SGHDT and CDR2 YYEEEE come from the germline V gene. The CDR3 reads CASSASRTGAVYEQYF. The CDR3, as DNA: TGTGCCAGCAGCGCCTCCCGCACAGGAGCCGTCTACGAGCAGTACTTC.

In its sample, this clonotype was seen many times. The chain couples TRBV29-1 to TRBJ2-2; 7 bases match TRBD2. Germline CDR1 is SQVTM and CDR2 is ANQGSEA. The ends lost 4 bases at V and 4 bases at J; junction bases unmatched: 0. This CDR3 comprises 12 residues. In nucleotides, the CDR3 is TGCAGCGTTGCGGGGGGCACCGGGGAGCTGTTTTTT. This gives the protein CSVAGGTGELFF.

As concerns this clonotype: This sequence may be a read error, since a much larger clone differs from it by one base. Written as DNA, the CDR3 is TGTGCCAACAGTTTAGCCGGGATGACAATCTACGAGCAGTACTTC. Translated, it gives CANSLAGMTIYEQYF. The gene calls are TRBV12-3 or TRBV12-4 and TRBJ2-5, with D maybe TRBD2 (5 bases). The J call may be incorrect, as the DNA end agrees better with TRBJ2-7. This CDR3 is 15 amino acids long.

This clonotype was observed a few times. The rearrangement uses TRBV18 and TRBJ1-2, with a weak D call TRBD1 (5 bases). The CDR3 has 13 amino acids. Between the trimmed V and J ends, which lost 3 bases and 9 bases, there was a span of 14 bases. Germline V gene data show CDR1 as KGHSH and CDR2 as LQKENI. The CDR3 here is CASSPERGISYTF. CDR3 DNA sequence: TGTGCCAGCTCACCGGAGAGGGGCATTAGCTACACCTTC.

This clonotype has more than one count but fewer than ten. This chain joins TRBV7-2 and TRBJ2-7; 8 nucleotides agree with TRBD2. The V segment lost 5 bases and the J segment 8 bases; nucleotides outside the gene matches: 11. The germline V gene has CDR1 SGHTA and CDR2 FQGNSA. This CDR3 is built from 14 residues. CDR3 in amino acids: CASSQGRGAVKQYF. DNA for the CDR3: TGTGCCAGCAGCCAGGGGCGGGGGGCGGTCAAGCAGTACTTC.

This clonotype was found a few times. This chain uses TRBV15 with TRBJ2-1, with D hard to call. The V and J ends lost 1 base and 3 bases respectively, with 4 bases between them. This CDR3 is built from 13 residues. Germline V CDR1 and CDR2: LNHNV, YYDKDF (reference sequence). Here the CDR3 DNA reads TGTGCCACCAGCAGAGTCATCTACAATGAGCAGTTCTTC. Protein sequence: CATSRVIYNEQFF.

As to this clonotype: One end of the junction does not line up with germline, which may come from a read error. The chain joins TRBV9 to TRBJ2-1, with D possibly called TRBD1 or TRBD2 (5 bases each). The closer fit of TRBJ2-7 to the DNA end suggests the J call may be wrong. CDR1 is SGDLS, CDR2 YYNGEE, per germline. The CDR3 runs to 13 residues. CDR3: CVSSAQGAYEQYF. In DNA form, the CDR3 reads TGTGTCAGCAGCGCTCAGGGAGCGTACGAGCAGTACTTC.

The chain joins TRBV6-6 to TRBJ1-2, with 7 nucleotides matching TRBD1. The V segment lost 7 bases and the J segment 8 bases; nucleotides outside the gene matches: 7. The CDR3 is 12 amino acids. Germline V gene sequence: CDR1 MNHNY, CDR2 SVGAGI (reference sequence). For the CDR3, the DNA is TGTGCCAGCAAATCCACAGGGGACGGCTACACCTTC. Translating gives CASKSTGDGYTF.